These 14 T cell receptor beta chains share one sample of origin, sequenced in a study of T cell responses to AZD1222 COVID-19 vaccine (dated by TCRdb to the early 2020s). The time point label on this specimen signifies: baseline before first vaccination. The library was built by means of the immunoSEQ multiplex PCR assay. TCRdb obtained this table from immuneACCESS and retained in-frame rearrangements with V and J assigned. These tables miss some clones; where compared with another copy, unresolved V genes account for less than half of the shortfall, and the remainder is unexplained. Here the sample has more than 110,000 clones; 80% to 90% occur a single time. Of the sample, more than 7% is held by the ten largest clones. This material consisted of peripheral blood, taken on day 0 of AZD1222 vaccination. The receptors here all came from an adult in good health.

The gene calls are TRBV5-4 and TRBJ2-5; weak D call: TRBD2 (6 bases). CDR3 length: 15 residues. V was trimmed by 3 bases and J by 5 bases, leaving 17 bases between them. CDR1 SGHNT and CDR2 YYREEE come from the germline V gene (reference sequence). As DNA, the CDR3 is TGTGCCAGCAGCTCAGGGAGGCCAGGCGGGGAGACCCAGTACTTC. Amino acids: CASSSGRPGGETQYF.

This sequence joins TRBV7-9 and TRBJ2-5, with D possibly being TRBD1 or TRBD2 (6 bases each). This CDR3 spans 14 amino acids. V was clipped by 3 bases and J by 1 base, with 9 bases between them. In germline, CDR1 is SEHNR, CDR2 FQNEAQ (reference sequence). CDR3 in amino acids: CASSLSGAQETQYF. The CDR3 coding sequence is TGTGCCAGCAGCTTGTCGGGGGCCCAAGAGACCCAGTACTTC.

This sequence joins TRBV10-1 and TRBJ2-3, with a weak D call TRBD2 (6 bases). The CDR3 consists of 15 residues. The germline gives CDR1 WNHNN, CDR2 SYGVQD (reference sequence). Trimming took 7 bases from V and 2 from J, leaving 16 bases between them. The CDR3 DNA reads TGCGCCAGCACCCCGGGTGGGGGGAACACAGATACGCAGTATTTT. It specifies CASTPGGGNTDTQYF.

The chain joins TRBV6-5 to TRBJ2-1, with 10 bases lining up with TRBD2. The CDR3 runs to 15 residues. Losses at the gene ends were 4 bases for V and 7 bases for J; bases not matched to a gene: 7. CDR1 is MNHEY and CDR2 is SVGAGI in the germline V gene. CDR3 nucleotides: TGTGCCAGCAGTTCGAGACTAGCGGGCCAAAATGAGCAGTTCTTC. This codes for CASSSRLAGQNEQFF.

The chain is built from TRBV18 and TRBJ1-6; 7 bases are shared with TRBD1. The germline V gene has CDR1 KGHSH and CDR2 LQKENI. With V trimmed by 3 bases and J by 5 bases, 4 bases remained unmatched. This CDR3 has 15 amino acids. The CDR3 DNA follows: TGTGCCAGCTCACCCGGGACAGCAAATAATTCACCCCTCCACTTT. This codes for CASSPGTANNSPLHF. The full variable domain, completed using reference TRBV18 and TRBJ1-6, is NAGVMQNPRHLVRRRGQEARLRCSPMKGHSHVYWYRQLPEEGLKFMVYLQKENIIDESGMPKERFSAEFPKEGPSILRIQQVVRGDSAAYFCASSPGTANNSPLHFGNGTRLTVT.

This rearrangement joins TRBV5-1 to TRBJ2-3, with 11 bases aligning to TRBD2. Germline lookup yields CDR1 SGHRS and CDR2 YFSETQ. This CDR3 is 15 amino acids long. V lost 0 bases, J lost 6 bases, and 3 bases stayed unmatched. The CDR3 DNA follows: TGCGCCAGCAGCTTGGGAATAGCGGGAGGGGATACGCAGTATTTT. This sequence encodes CASSLGIAGGDTQYF.

The V and J genes are TRBV25-1 and TRBJ1-6, with D possibly being TRBD1 (6 bases). From germline, CDR1 is MGHDK and CDR2 SYGVNS. V lost 10 bases to trimming and J lost 9 bases, with 16 bases between them. This CDR3 comprises 13 residues. The CDR3 sequence is CATTGLWGSPLHF. DNA for the CDR3: TGTGCCACCACAGGGCTGTGGGGTTCACCCCTCCACTTT.

The rearrangement joins TRBV2 to TRBJ2-7; D unclear. Deletions cut 5 bases from V and 1 base from J, with 12 bases between. This CDR3 has 14 residues. CDR1 is SNHLY, CDR2 FYNNEI, per germline. The CDR3 coding sequence is TGTGCCAGCAGTAGGAACAGCGATTCCTACGAGCAGTACTTC. Protein sequence: CASSRNSDSYEQYF.

This chain connects TRBV5-6 to TRBJ1-4; 8 bases match TRBD1. Germline-derived CDR1 and CDR2 are SGHDT and YYEEEE. The CDR3 sequence is 16 residues long. V trimming: 2 bases; J trimming: 4 bases; junction bases outside the gene matches: 7. For the CDR3, the DNA is TGTGCCAGCAGCTTTGGGGCAGGGGGCGGTAATGAAAAACTGTTTTTT. This gives the protein CASSFGAGGGNEKLFF.

The chain combines TRBV5-1 with TRBJ1-2, with 8 bases lining up with TRBD1. CDR3 length: 13 residues. Germline trimming cut 5 bases from V and 4 bases from J; bases unmatched to any gene: 4. The V gene's germline CDR1 is SGHRS and CDR2 YFSETQ. CDR3 DNA: TGCGCCAGCAGGTCGACAGGGGTCTATGGCTACACCTTC. This sequence encodes CASRSTGVYGYTF.

Only a few counts were recorded for this clone. The chain links TRBV6-5 to TRBJ1-5; D unclear. The CDR3 spans 13 residues. Deletions cut 4 bases from V and 1 base from J, with 5 bases between. The germline gives CDR1 MNHEY, CDR2 SVGAGI. In DNA form, the CDR3 reads TGTGCCAGCAGTTCGCAGAGCAATCAGCCCCAGCATTTT. It yields the protein CASSSQSNQPQHF.

V is TRBV6-5 and J is TRBJ1-5; D might be TRBD1 (5 bases). Germline lookup yields CDR1 MNHEY and CDR2 SVGAGI. The ends were cut back, 4 bases at V and 3 bases at J, with 10 bases in the middle. The CDR3 is 14 amino acids. This CDR3 reads CASSSRQLNQPQHF. The CDR3 DNA is TGTGCCAGCAGTTCCCGACAGCTCAATCAGCCCCAGCATTTT.

V and J are TRBV7-9 and TRBJ2-1; unclear D gene. This CDR3 contains 16 residues. V was shortened by 5 bases and J by 0 bases, with 14 bases between the two germline ends. Germline CDR1 is SEHNR and CDR2 is FQNEAQ (reference sequence). The DNA for the CDR3 is TGTGCCAGCAGCCCCTCCATCAGTAGCTCCTACAATGAGCAGTTCTTC. This gives the protein CASSPSISSSYNEQFF.

The genes are TRBV5-1 and TRBJ1-6; 7 nucleotides align to TRBD1. The trim removed 0 bases at V and 10 bases at J, leaving 19 bases unmatched. CDR3 length equals 19 residues. Germline lookup yields CDR1 SGHRS and CDR2 YFSETQ. The CDR3 loop is CASSLGGSGQVGLESPLHF. CDR3 DNA: TGCGCCAGCAGCTTGGGAGGATCCGGACAGGTTGGATTGGAATCACCCCTCCACTTT.